Listed here are 3 T cell receptor beta chains from one sample, sequenced in a study of blood T cell repertoires in COVID-19. The protocol was immunoSEQ multiplex PCR, while the TCRdb copy is restricted to in-frame clones and leaves out a portion. Of roughly 44,000 clones in the sample, approximately 90% were seen once. Material: peripheral blood. All receptors come from a man older than 75 with acute or convalescent COVID-19.

The V and J genes are TRBV5-1 and TRBJ1-1; the match to TRBD1 covers 8 bases. CDR1 is SGHRS and CDR2 is YFSETQ in the germline V gene. The CDR3 consists of 16 residues. J was trimmed by 1 base and V by 4 bases; bases with no gene match: 9. Here the CDR3 DNA reads TGCGCCAGCAGCCTATTGGCACAGGGGGGGAACACTGAAGCTTTCTTT. Translating gives CASSLLAQGGNTEAFF.

This clone occurred a few times. The chain recombines TRBV10-3 with TRBJ2-7; 7 bases map to TRBD1. V trimming: 5 bases; J trimming: 3 bases; junction bases outside the gene matches: 7. The V gene's germline CDR1 is ENHRY and CDR2 SYGVKD. This CDR3 has 14 residues. CDR3 residues: CAISTSGTDYEQYF. DNA of the CDR3: TGTGCCATCAGTACCTCCGGGACAGACTACGAGCAGTACTTC.

The chain employs TRBV3-1 (or the pseudogene TRBV3-2) and TRBJ1-6; 7 bases map to TRBD1. The CDR3 has 15 residues. Germline assignment: CDR1 LGHDT and CDR2 YNNKEL (reference sequence). Germline trimming cut 0 bases from V and 7 bases from J; bases unmatched to any gene: 3. CDR3 region: CASSQEGQRNSPLHF. In DNA form, the CDR3 reads TGTGCCAGCAGCCAAGAGGGACAGAGGAATTCACCCCTCCACTTT.